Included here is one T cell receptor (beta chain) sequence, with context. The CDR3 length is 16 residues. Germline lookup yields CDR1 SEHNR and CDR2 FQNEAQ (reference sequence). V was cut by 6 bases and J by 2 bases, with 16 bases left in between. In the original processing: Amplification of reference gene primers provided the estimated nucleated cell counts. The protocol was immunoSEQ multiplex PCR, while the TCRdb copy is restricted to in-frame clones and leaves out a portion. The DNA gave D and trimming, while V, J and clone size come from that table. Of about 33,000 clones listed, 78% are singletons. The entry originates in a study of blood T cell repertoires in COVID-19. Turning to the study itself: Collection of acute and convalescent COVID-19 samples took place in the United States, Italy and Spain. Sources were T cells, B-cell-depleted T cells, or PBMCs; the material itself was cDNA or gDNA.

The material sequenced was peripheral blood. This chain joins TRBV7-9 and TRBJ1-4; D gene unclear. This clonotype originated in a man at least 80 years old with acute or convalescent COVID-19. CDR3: CASRTGPWATNEKLFF. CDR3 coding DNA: TGTGCCAGCAGGACCGGTCCATGGGCCACTAATGAAAAACTGTTTTTT.